The present TCR beta chain was sequenced within a study of blood T cells in healthy people across ages. CDR1 and CDR2 (germline): MNHEY, SVGEGT. V lost 6 bases, J lost 4 bases, and 8 bases stayed unmatched. The CDR3 runs to 15 residues. Notes on this clonotype: What it recognizes is unknown.

General study results and limits: Reliance upon unsorted PBMCs precluded definitive naive versus antigen-experienced comparison.

Donors each provided around 9 milliliters of peripheral blood. Together with a sample-barcoded 5' primer, a J-beta primer mix was included in a second PCR lasting roughly 6 to 12 cycles. TCRdb processed the 5' RACE reads anew with MiXCR; each CDR3 protein has one entry. The table lists approximately 880,000 distinct CDR3 sequences, roughly 52% of them singletons. The clonotype comes from a man younger than 45 in good health. This rearrangement joins TRBV6-2 or TRBV6-3 to TRBJ2-7; TRBD2 aligns across 11 bases. Sequencing was performed on blood. The CDR3 DNA sequence: TGTGCCAGCAGGAACGCCGGGACTAGCGGATACGAGCAGTACTTC. This translates into CASRNAGTSGYEQYF.